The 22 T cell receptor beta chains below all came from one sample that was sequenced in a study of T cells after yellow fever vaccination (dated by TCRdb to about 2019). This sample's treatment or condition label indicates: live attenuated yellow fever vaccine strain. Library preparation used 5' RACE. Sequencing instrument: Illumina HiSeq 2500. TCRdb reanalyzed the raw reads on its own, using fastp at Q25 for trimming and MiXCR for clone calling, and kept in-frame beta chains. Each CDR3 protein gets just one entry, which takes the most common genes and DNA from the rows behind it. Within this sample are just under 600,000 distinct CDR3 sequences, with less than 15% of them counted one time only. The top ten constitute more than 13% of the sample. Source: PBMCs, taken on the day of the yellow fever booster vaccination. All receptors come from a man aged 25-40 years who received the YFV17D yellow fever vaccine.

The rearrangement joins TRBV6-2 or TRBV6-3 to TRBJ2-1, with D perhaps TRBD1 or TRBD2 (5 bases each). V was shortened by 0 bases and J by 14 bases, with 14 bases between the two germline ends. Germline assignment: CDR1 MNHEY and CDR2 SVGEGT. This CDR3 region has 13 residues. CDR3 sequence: CASSYSLGPTEFF. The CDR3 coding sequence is TGTGCCAGCAGTTACTCATTGGGACCCACAGAGTTCTTC.

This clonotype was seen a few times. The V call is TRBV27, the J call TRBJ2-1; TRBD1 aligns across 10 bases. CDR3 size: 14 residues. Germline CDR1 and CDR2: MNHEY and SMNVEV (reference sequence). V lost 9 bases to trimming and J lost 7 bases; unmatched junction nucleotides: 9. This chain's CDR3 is CASAGQGPINEQFF. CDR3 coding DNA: TGTGCCAGTGCGGGACAGGGGCCCATTAATGAGCAGTTCTTC.

CDR3 amino acids: CASATSAGGGNTQYF. In nucleotides, the CDR3 is TGTGCCAGCGCCACATCAGCGGGAGGGGGAAATACGCAGTATTTT. This chain links TRBV6-1 with TRBJ2-3, with 10 bases aligning to TRBD2. The CDR3 loop spans 15 amino acids. The V segment lost 8 bases and the J segment 7 bases; nucleotides outside the gene matches: 12. Germline loops: CDR1 MNHNS, CDR2 SASEGT.

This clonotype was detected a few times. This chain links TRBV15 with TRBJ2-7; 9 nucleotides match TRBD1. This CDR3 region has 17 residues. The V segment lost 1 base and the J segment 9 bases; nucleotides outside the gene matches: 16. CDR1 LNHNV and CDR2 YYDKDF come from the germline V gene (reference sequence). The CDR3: CATSRGDRVRDLRGQYF. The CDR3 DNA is TGTGCCACCAGCAGAGGGGACAGGGTCCGAGACCTACGAGGGCAGTACTTC.

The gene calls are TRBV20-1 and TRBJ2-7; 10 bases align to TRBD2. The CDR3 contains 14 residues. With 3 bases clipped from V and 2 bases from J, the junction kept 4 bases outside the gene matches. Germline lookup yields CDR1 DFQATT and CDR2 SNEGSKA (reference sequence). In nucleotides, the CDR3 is TGCAGTGCTAGTCTAAGCGGGAGGGCCTACGAGCAGTACTTC. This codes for CSASLSGRAYEQYF.

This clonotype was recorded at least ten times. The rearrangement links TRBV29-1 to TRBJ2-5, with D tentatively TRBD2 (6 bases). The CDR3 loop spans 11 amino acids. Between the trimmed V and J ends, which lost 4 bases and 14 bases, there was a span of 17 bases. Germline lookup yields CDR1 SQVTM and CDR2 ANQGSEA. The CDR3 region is CSVGVGGMVYF. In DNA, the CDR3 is TGCAGCGTTGGGGTTGGCGGGATGGTTTACTTC. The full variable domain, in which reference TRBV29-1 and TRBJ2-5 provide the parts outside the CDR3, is SAVISQKPSRDICQRGTSLTIQCQVDSQVTMMFWYRQQPGQSLTLIATANQGSEATYESGFVIDKFPISRPNLTFSTLTVSNMSPEDSSIYLCSVGVGGMVYFGPGTRLLVL.

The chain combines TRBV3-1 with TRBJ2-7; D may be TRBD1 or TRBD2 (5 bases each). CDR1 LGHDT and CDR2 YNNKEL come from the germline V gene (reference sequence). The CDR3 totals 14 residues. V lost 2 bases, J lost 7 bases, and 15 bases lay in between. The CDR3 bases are TGTGCCAGCAGCCAACCCGGAAGGGGAGAAGAGCAGTACTTC. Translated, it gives CASSQPGRGEEQYF.

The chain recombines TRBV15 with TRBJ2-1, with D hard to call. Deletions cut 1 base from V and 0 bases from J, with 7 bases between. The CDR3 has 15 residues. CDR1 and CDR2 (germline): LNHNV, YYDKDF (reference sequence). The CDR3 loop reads CATSRGSFSYNEQFF. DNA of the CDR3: TGTGCCACCAGCAGAGGGAGTTTCTCCTACAATGAGCAGTTCTTC.

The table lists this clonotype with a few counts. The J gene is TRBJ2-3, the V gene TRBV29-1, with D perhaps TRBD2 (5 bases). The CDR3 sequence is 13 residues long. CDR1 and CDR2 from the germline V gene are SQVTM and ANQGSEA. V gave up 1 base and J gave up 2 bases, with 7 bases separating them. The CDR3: CSVEGAVTDTQYF. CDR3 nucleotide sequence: TGCAGCGTTGAAGGAGCGGTCACAGATACGCAGTATTTT.

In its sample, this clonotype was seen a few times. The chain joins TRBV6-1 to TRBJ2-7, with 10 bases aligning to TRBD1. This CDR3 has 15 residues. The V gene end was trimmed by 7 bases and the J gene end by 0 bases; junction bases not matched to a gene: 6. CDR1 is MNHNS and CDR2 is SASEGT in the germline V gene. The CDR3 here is CASMKDRGASYEQYF. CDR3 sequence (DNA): TGTGCCAGCATGAAGGACAGGGGGGCCTCCTACGAGCAGTACTTC.

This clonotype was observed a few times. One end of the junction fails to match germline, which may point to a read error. CDR3 in amino acids: CASSKERGEKLFF. CDR3 sequence (DNA): TGCGCCAGCAGCAAAGAGAGAGGTGAAAAACTGTTTTTT. The chain links TRBV4-3 to TRBJ1-4; unclear D gene. Germline CDR1 reads LGHNA; CDR2 reads YSLEER. The CDR3 sequence is 13 residues long.

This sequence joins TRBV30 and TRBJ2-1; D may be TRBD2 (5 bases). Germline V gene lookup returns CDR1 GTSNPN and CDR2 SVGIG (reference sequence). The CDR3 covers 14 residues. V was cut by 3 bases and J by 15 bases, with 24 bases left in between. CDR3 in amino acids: CAWSTGSGFITGFF. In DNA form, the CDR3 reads TGTGCCTGGAGCACGGGCTCGGGGTTCATAACGGGGTTCTTC. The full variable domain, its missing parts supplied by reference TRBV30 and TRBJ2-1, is SQTIHQWPATLVQPVGSPLSLECTVEGTSNPNLYWYRQAAGRGLQLLFYSVGIGQISSEVPQNLSASRPQDRQFILSSKKLLLSDSGFYLCAWSTGSGFITGFFGPGTRLTVL.

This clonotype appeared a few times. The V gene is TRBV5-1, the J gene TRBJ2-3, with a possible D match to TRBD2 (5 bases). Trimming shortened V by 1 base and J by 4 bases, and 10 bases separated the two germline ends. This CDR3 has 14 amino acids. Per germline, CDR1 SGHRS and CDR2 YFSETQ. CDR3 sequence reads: CASSLTDGADTQYF. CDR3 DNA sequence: TGCGCCAGCAGCTTGACGGACGGGGCAGATACGCAGTATTTT.

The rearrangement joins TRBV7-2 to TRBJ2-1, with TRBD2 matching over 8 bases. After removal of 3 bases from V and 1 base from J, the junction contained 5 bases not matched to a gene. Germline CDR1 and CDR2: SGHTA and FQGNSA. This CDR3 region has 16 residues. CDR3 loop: CASSFRGLGSYNEQFF. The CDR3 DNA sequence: TGTGCCAGCAGCTTCAGGGGACTAGGGTCCTACAATGAGCAGTTCTTC.

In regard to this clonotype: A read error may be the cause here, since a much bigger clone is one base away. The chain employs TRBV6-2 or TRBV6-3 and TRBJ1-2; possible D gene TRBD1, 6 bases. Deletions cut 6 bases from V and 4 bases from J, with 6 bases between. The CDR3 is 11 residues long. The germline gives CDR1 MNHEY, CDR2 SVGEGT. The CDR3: CASRQGYGYTF. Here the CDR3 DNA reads TGTGCCAGCAGACAGGGCTATGGCTACACCTTC.

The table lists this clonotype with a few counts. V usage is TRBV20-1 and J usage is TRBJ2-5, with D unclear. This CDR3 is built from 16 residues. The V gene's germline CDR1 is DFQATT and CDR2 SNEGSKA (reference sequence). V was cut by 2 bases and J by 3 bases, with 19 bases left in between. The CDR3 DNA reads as TGCAGTGCTAGAAACACCCGCGACCAGTTTAAAGAGACCCAGTACTTC. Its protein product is CSARNTRDQFKETQYF.

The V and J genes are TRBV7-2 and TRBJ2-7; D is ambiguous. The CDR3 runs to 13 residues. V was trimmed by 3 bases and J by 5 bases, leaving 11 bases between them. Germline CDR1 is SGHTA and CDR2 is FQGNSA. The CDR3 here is CASSLTFAHEQYF. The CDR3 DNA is TGTGCCAGCAGCTTGACTTTTGCCCACGAGCAGTACTTC.

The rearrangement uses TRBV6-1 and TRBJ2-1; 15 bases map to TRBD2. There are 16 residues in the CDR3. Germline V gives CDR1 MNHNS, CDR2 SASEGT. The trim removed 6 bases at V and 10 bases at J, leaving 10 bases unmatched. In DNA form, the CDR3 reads TGTGCCAGCAGCGACCCGGGACTAGCGGGAGGAGCCGAGCAGTTCTTC. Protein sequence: CASSDPGLAGGAEQFF.

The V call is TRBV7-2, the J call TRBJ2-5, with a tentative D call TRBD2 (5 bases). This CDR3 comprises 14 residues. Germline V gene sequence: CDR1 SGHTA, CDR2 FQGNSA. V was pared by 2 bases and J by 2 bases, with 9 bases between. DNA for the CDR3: TGTGCCAGCAGCTTATCGCTAGCACAAGAGACCCAGTACTTC. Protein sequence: CASSLSLAQETQYF. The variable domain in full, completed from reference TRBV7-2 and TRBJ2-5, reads GAGVSQSPSNKVTEKGKDVELRCDPISGHTALYWYRQSLGQGLEFLIYFQGNSAPDKSGLPSDRFSAERTGGSVSTLTIQRTQQEDSAVYLCASSLSLAQETQYFGPGTRLLVL.

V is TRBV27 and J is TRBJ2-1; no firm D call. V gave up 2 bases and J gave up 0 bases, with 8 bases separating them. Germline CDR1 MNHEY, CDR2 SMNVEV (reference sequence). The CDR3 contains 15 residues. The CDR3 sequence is CASSLLQSSYNEQFF. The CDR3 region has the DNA TGTGCCAGCAGTTTACTTCAGAGCTCCTACAATGAGCAGTTCTTC.

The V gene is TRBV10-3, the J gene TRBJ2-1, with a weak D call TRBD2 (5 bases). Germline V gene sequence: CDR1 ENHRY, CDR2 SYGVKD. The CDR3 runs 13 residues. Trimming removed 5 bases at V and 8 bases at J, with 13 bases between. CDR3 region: CAISLDSAYEQFF. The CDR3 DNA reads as TGTGCCATCAGTTTGGACTCGGCTTATGAGCAGTTCTTC.

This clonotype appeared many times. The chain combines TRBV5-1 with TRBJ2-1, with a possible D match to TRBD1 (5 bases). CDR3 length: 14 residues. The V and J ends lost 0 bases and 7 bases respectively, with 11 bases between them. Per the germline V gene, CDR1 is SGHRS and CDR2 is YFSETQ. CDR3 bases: TGCGCCAGCAGCTTGGACAGGACAAGGAATGAGCAGTTCTTC. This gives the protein CASSLDRTRNEQFF.